One sample yielded the 15 T cell receptor beta chains listed below, sequenced in a study of T cell responses to AZD1222 COVID-19 vaccine (dated by TCRdb to 2020 to 2022). Read against the paper, the sample's time point label means: baseline before first vaccination. The library was generated by the immunoSEQ multiplex PCR assay. Held by TCRdb, this immuneACCESS table contains in-frame sequences only and omits some clones. Under half of the omission traces to an unresolved V gene where checked; the cause of the rest is unknown. Across this sample there are roughly 140,000 clones, with approximately 88% seen only once. The top ten hold less than 2.5% of the sample. The sample was peripheral blood, taken on day 0 of AZD1222 vaccination. These receptors all stem from an adult in good health.

The CDR3 region is CASSVPGLAGVGTGELFF. The CDR3 DNA reads as TGTGCCAGCAGCGTCCCGGGACTAGCGGGAGTGGGGACCGGGGAGCTGTTTTTT. This sequence joins TRBV11-2 and TRBJ2-2; TRBD2 matches at 14 bases. The V gene end was trimmed by 5 bases and the J gene end by 5 bases; junction bases not matched to a gene: 10. Germline V gene lookup returns CDR1 SGHAT and CDR2 FQNNGV. The CDR3 is 18 amino acids. The whole variable domain, remainder taken from reference TRBV11-2 and TRBJ2-2, is EAGVAQSPRYKIIEKRQSVAFWCNPISGHATLYWYQQILGQGPKLLIQFQNNGVVDDSQLPKDRFSAERLKGVDSTLKIQPAKLEDSAVYLCASSVPGLAGVGTGELFFGEGSRLTVL.

The chain is built from TRBV5-1 and TRBJ2-3; 15 nucleotides align to TRBD2. Per the germline V gene, CDR1 is SGHRS and CDR2 is YFSETQ. The trim removed 0 bases at V and 5 bases at J, leaving 10 bases unmatched. The CDR3 extends over 19 amino acids. In DNA, the CDR3 is TGCGCCAGCAGCTTGGGTGTAGGACTAGCGGGAGGGCCGGGAGATACGCAGTATTTT. Residues: CASSLGVGLAGGPGDTQYF.

The rearrangement uses TRBV5-1 and TRBJ1-2, with 8 bases lining up with TRBD1. Germline V lookup: CDR1 SGHRS, CDR2 YFSETQ. Germline trimming cut 4 bases from V and 6 bases from J; bases unmatched to any gene: 8. CDR3 length: 14 residues. The chain's CDR3 is CASSEQQGGDGYTF. DNA for the CDR3: TGCGCCAGCAGCGAACAACAGGGGGGCGATGGCTACACCTTC.

The J gene is TRBJ2-4, the V gene TRBV6-6, with D perhaps matching TRBD2 (5 bases). With 6 bases removed from V and 0 bases from J, the gap between germline ends came to 15 bases. The CDR3 loop spans 16 amino acids. The germline V gene encodes CDR1 MNHNY and CDR2 SVGAGI (reference sequence). The CDR3 bases are TGTGCCAGCAGATCTCTTCTTGGACTAGCCAAAAACATTCAGTACTTC. Translating it yields CASRSLLGLAKNIQYF.

The rearrangement joins TRBV5-3 to TRBJ1-1; D ambiguous. TRBV5-3 counts as an open reading frame of uncertain function. Between the trimmed V and J ends, which lost 3 bases and 0 bases, there was a span of 15 bases. The CDR3 length is 16 residues. The CDR3 spells CARSSRFGRLNTEAFF. The CDR3 DNA reads TGTGCCAGAAGCTCGCGCTTCGGGCGGCTGAACACTGAAGCTTTCTTT.

The chain carries TRBV19 and TRBJ2-3; 7 bases agree with TRBD2. The CDR3 contains 16 residues. J was trimmed by 2 bases and V by 3 bases; bases with no gene match: 8. Germline assignment: CDR1 LNHDA and CDR2 SQIVND (reference sequence). CDR3 in amino acids: CASSMGSGTTTDTQYF. The CDR3 region has the DNA TGTGCCAGTAGTATGGGATCCGGGACTACCACAGATACGCAGTATTTT.

The chain employs TRBV19 and TRBJ2-1; 7 bases line up with TRBD2. J was trimmed by 12 bases and V by 6 bases; bases with no gene match: 14. The CDR3 has 14 amino acids. Germline CDR1 LNHDA, CDR2 SQIVND (reference sequence). The CDR3 nucleotides read TGTGCCAGTAGCGTTAGCGGACTAGTTTGGGGGCAGTTCTTC. Residues: CASSVSGLVWGQFF.

The V call is TRBV5-1, the J call TRBJ1-4; 9 nucleotides line up with TRBD1. The germline CDR1 and CDR2 sequences are SGHRS and YFSETQ. The CDR3 is made up of 15 amino acids. Trimming at V came to 4 bases and at J to 5 bases, leaving 6 bases not matched to a gene. The CDR3 spells CASSTTGQGNEKLFF. In nucleotides, the CDR3 is TGCGCCAGCAGCACGACCGGACAGGGGAATGAAAAACTGTTTTTT.

V is TRBV18 and J is TRBJ1-3, with D uncertain. The CDR3 covers 13 residues. Germline V lookup: CDR1 KGHSH, CDR2 LQKENI. V dropped 3 bases and J dropped 8 bases, with 11 bases sitting between them. The chain's CDR3 is CASSPFTGDTIYF. CDR3 DNA sequence: TGTGCCAGCTCACCTTTCACCGGGGACACCATATATTTT.

This chain connects TRBV9 to TRBJ2-2; a possible D gene is TRBD2 (6 bases). This CDR3 contains 15 residues. V was trimmed by 3 bases and J by 5 bases, leaving 14 bases between them. Germline assignment: CDR1 SGDLS and CDR2 YYNGEE. The CDR3 bases are TGTGCCAGCAGCGCCTACCCGGGAGCAACCGGGGAGCTGTTTTTT. Its translation: CASSAYPGATGELFF.

The J gene is TRBJ2-2, the V gene TRBV7-5; TRBD2, as called in the table, went unchecked against the DNA. TRBV7-5 constitutes a pseudogene. The CDR3 has 14 amino acids. The CDR3 coding sequence is TGTGCCAGAAGCTTAACGGGGAACACCGGGGAGCTGTTTTTT. Amino acid sequence: CARSLTGNTGELFF.

This chain links TRBV4-2 with TRBJ1-2; D is uncertain. Germline V lookup: CDR1 LGHNA, CDR2 YNFKEQ. V gave up 1 base and J gave up 4 bases, with 13 bases separating them. The CDR3 contains 15 residues. The CDR3 bases are TGTGCCAGCAGCCAAGTAGGGCAGTTGTCCTATGGCTACACCTTC. Translation: CASSQVGQLSYGYTF.

The chain uses TRBV12-3 or TRBV12-4 and TRBJ1-2; D is perhaps TRBD1 (5 bases). Trimming took off 7 bases at V and 14 bases at J, with 17 bases between the two ends. The CDR3 consists of 11 residues. CDR3 coding DNA: TGTGCCAGCAAAGGGGTCCACTGGGAAACCTTC. It codes for CASKGVHWETF.

The chain joins TRBV15 to TRBJ2-2; tentative D call: TRBD2 (5 bases). Germline CDR1 LNHNV, CDR2 YYDKDF (reference sequence). The V end was cut by 1 base, the J end by 7 bases, with 13 bases between. The CDR3 consists of 15 residues. CDR3 nucleotides: TGTGCCACCAGCAGAGTTCGGGGTCGGAGCGGGGAGCTGTTTTTT. This gives the protein CATSRVRGRSGELFF.

This chain links TRBV10-1 with TRBJ1-4, with a tentative D call TRBD1 (6 bases). This CDR3 has 14 residues. V shed 4 bases and J shed 5 bases, with 11 bases lying between them. Germline V lookup: CDR1 WNHNN, CDR2 SYGVQD (reference sequence). The CDR3 region has the DNA TGCGCCAGCAGTGCAGGGGCTCAGAATGAAAAACTGTTTTTT. As protein: CASSAGAQNEKLFF.